These 9 T cell receptor beta chains came from one sample sequenced in a study of cytomegalovirus exposure and HLA in healthy donors. PCR involved 60 Vbeta and 13 Jbeta primers. TCRdb's table, derived via immunoSEQ multiplex PCR, lists solely in-frame clones and lacks some. The repertoire consists of more than 150,000 clones, with around 80% occurring once and the leading ten covering about 7.7%. The sample comprised PBMCs. The origin of the receptors is a middle-aged woman in good health and CMV-seropositive.

V usage is TRBV15 and J usage is TRBJ1-1, with TRBD1 as a possible D gene (5 bases). Germline-derived CDR1 and CDR2 are LNHNV and YYDKDF (reference sequence). This CDR3 comprises 14 residues. Trimming left V 1 base short and J 2 bases short, with 8 bases between. CDR3 sequence: CATSRARANTEAFF. The CDR3 nucleotides read TGTGCCACCAGCAGAGCCAGGGCTAACACTGAAGCTTTCTTT.

The chain links TRBV7-2 to TRBJ1-5; D perhaps matches TRBD1 (5 bases). V lost 4 bases to trimming and J lost 0 bases, with 19 bases between them. Per germline, CDR1 SGHTA and CDR2 FQGNSA. The CDR3 totals 18 residues. The CDR3 here is CASSSKLQGSYSNQPQHF. The DNA of the CDR3 is TGTGCCAGCAGCTCAAAGTTGCAGGGTTCTTATAGCAATCAGCCCCAGCATTTT.

The V and J genes are TRBV27 and TRBJ1-5, with D possibly being TRBD1 (5 bases). The V end was cut by 6 bases, the J end by 4 bases, with 10 bases between. The CDR3 spans 13 residues. CDR1 and CDR2 (germline): MNHEY, SMNVEV (reference sequence). As DNA, the CDR3 is TGTGCCAGCAGCTTGACAGTAAATCAGCCCCAGCATTTT. It is translated as CASSLTVNQPQHF.

There are a few counts of this clone. The chain recombines TRBV19 with TRBJ2-7, with 11 bases lining up with TRBD2. The CDR3 runs to 15 residues. V lost 5 bases to trimming and J lost 0 bases; unmatched junction nucleotides: 3. CDR1 is LNHDA, CDR2 SQIVND, per germline (reference sequence). As DNA, the CDR3 is TGTGCCAGTAGTGGGGGACTAGCGGACTCCTACGAGCAGTACTTC. Its translation: CASSGGLADSYEQYF.

The chain combines TRBV7-9 with TRBJ1-2; 8 bases agree with TRBD1. Per germline, CDR1 SEHNR and CDR2 FQNEAQ (reference sequence). J was trimmed by 8 bases and V by 5 bases; bases with no gene match: 10. The CDR3 covers 14 residues. The CDR3 here is CASSLADRGLGYTF. Written as DNA, the CDR3 is TGTGCCAGCAGCCTCGCCGACAGGGGTTTAGGCTACACCTTC.

This clone was recorded once. This sequence joins TRBV10-3 and TRBJ1-5, with a weak D call TRBD1 (6 bases). Germline CDR1 reads ENHRY; CDR2 reads SYGVKD. V was pared by 4 bases and J by 5 bases, with 9 bases between. This CDR3 contains 13 residues. Here the CDR3 reads CAISGEGDQPQHF. DNA for the CDR3: TGTGCCATCAGTGGGGAGGGGGATCAGCCCCAGCATTTT.

This chain links TRBV7-2 with TRBJ2-3, with 9 bases that match TRBD2. Trimming at V came to 2 bases and at J to 6 bases, leaving 15 bases not matched to a gene. CDR3 length: 18 amino acids. The V gene's germline CDR1 is SGHTA and CDR2 FQGNSA. The CDR3 spells CASSLLVTSGSPRDTQYF. CDR3 DNA sequence: TGTGCCAGCAGCTTATTGGTAACTAGCGGGTCCCCCCGGGATACGCAGTATTTT.

The chain uses TRBV6-1 and TRBJ2-7; TRBD2 agrees at 7 bases. The CDR3 loop spans 14 amino acids. Unmatched junction bases numbered 8, after V lost 4 bases and J lost 5 bases. Germline V gives CDR1 MNHNS, CDR2 SASEGT. CDR3 region: CASSASLAANEQYF. The CDR3, as DNA: TGTGCCAGCAGTGCTTCGCTAGCGGCTAACGAGCAGTACTTC.

V is TRBV5-1 and J is TRBJ2-3, with 7 nucleotides matching TRBD1. The ends lost 5 bases at V and 2 bases at J; junction bases unmatched: 11. CDR1 is SGHRS, CDR2 YFSETQ, per germline. The CDR3 consists of 16 residues. Here the CDR3 reads CASRTGLSQNTDTQYF. The CDR3 DNA reads as TGCGCCAGCAGGACAGGGCTTTCCCAAAACACAGATACGCAGTATTTT.